The 29 T cell receptor beta chains presented below share a single source sample, sequenced in a study of metastatic and nonmetastatic thyroid tumors. TCRdb re-clonotyped the PCR reads through MiXCR. The profile shows 30,000 to 35,000 clones, 30% of them singletons. Every patient underwent thyroid surgery untreated. Sequenced input: blood. Source of these receptors: a female donor with papillary thyroid cancer or a benign thyroid nodule (not recorded which). Some clones in this sample may be carry-over from other donors' samples.

This clone is medium-sized. The gene calls are TRBV20-1 and TRBJ2-4; tentatively, D is TRBD2 (6 bases). The germline V and J ends were trimmed by 4 bases and 3 bases, with 13 bases remaining between them. CDR3 length: 14 amino acids. The germline CDR1 and CDR2 sequences are DFQATT and SNEGSKA (reference sequence). The CDR3 here is CSAILGGDKNIQYF. CDR3 sequence (DNA): TGCAGTGCTATTCTGGGGGGAGACAAAAACATTCAGTACTTC.

The V and J genes are TRBV12-3 or TRBV12-4 and TRBJ2-1; D remains ambiguous. The CDR3 spans 12 residues. Trimming took off 5 bases at V and 7 bases at J, with 9 bases between the two ends. Here the CDR3 DNA reads TGTGCCAGCAGTCAACCGGTGAATGAGCAGTTCTTC. Its protein product is CASSQPVNEQFF.

Points on this clone: Its ends do not fully match the called genes, so a read error is possible. The chain employs TRBV19 and TRBJ1-1; no clear D gene. The CDR3 totals 16 residues. CDR1 LNHDA and CDR2 SQIVND come from the germline V gene (reference sequence). DNA of the CDR3: TGTGCCAGTAGTATCGTTAGTAGGAGGGAGCACACTGAATCTTTCTTT. It yields the protein CASSIVSRREHTESFF.

This clone occurred many times. The chain employs TRBV20-1 and TRBJ2-1, with TRBD1 as a possible D gene (5 bases). Between the trimmed V and J ends, which lost 0 bases and 0 bases, there was a span of 12 bases. Germline CDR1 DFQATT, CDR2 SNEGSKA (reference sequence). The length of the CDR3 is 16 residues. The CDR3 sequence: CSAREMTASSYNEQFF. The DNA for the CDR3 is TGCAGTGCTAGAGAAATGACAGCGAGCTCCTACAATGAGCAGTTCTTC.

This clone was observed a handful of times. One end of the junction does not line up with germline, which may come from a read error. This sequence joins TRBV27 and TRBJ1-2; TRBD1 agrees at 8 bases. CDR3 length equals 15 residues. Germline V CDR1 and CDR2: MNHEY, SMNVEV (reference sequence). DNA of the CDR3: TGTGCCAGCAGTTTAATCAGGGGGCTATTGAATGGCTGCACCTTC. It codes for CASSLIRGLLNGCTF.

This clone was seen a few times. The chain links TRBV28 to TRBJ1-2, with 11 positions matching TRBD1. The CDR3 consists of 14 residues. Trimming at V came to 10 bases and at J to 3 bases, leaving 7 bases not matched to a gene. Germline CDR1 reads MDHEN; CDR2 reads SYDVKM. In DNA, the CDR3 is TGTGCCATCCCCGGGACAGGGGGAGACTATGGCTACACCTTC. Translated: CAIPGTGGDYGYTF.

This clone was counted many times. The chain joins TRBV7-2 to TRBJ2-3, with D possibly being TRBD2 (6 bases). CDR1 SGHTA and CDR2 FQGNSA come from the germline V gene. This CDR3 spans 17 amino acids. Trimming took off 4 bases at V and 4 bases at J, with 21 bases between the two ends. DNA for the CDR3: TGTGCCAGCAGCTCCACCTCGGGACTCTCAGGATCAGATACGCAGTATTTT. Its protein product is CASSSTSGLSGSDTQYF. Complete variable domain (other parts from reference TRBV7-2 and TRBJ2-3): GAGVSQSPSNKVTEKGKDVELRCDPISGHTALYWYRQSLGQGLEFLIYFQGNSAPDKSGLPSDRFSAERTGGSVSTLTIQRTQQEDSAVYLCASSSTSGLSGSDTQYFGPGTRLTVL.

Ten or more counts support this clone. The genes are TRBV19 and TRBJ2-1; possibly TRBD1 or TRBD2 for D (5 bases each). Trimming left V 7 bases short and J 0 bases short, with 19 bases between. This CDR3 has 17 residues. Germline loops: CDR1 LNHDA, CDR2 SQIVND (reference sequence). DNA of the CDR3: TGTGCCAGTACCCCGAGTGGGACCATCTCCTCCTACAATGAGCAGTTCTTC. Translating gives CASTPSGTISSYNEQFF. The full variable domain, completed using reference TRBV19 and TRBJ2-1, is DGGITQSPKYLFRKEGQNVTLSCEQNLNHDAMYWYRQDPGQGLRLIYYSQIVNDFQKGDIAEGYSVSREKKESFPLTVTSAQKNPTAFYLCASTPSGTISSYNEQFFGPGTRLTVL.

This chain connects TRBV6-1 to TRBJ1-2; TRBD1 might be the D (6 bases). V was pared by 8 bases and J by 4 bases, with 14 bases between. The CDR3 spans 13 residues. Per the germline V gene, CDR1 is MNHNS and CDR2 is SASEGT. The CDR3 DNA follows: TGTGCCAGCGGGGGGGCGCGCGGCTATGGCTACACCTTC. The encoded protein is CASGGARGYGYTF.

This clone was found many times. The rearrangement uses TRBV19 and TRBJ2-1; D remains ambiguous. Germline V CDR1 and CDR2: LNHDA, SQIVND (reference sequence). The CDR3 covers 14 residues. V lost 1 base to trimming and J lost 9 bases, with 13 bases between them. In nucleotides, the CDR3 is TGTGCCAGTAGTATAGGAACTATTCAGGCTGAGCAGTTCTTC. It encodes CASSIGTIQAEQFF.

This clone was detected ten times or more. The chain carries TRBV30 and TRBJ1-4; 7 nucleotides match TRBD1. Looked up from germline, CDR1 is GTSNPN and CDR2 is SVGIG (reference sequence). Germline trimming cut 4 bases from V and 4 bases from J; bases unmatched to any gene: 6. This CDR3 spans 14 amino acids. DNA of the CDR3: TGTGCCTGGAAGGGGGCAGAGTTTAATGAAAAACTGTTTTTT. It translates to CAWKGAEFNEKLFF. Full variable domain (missing parts from reference TRBV30 and TRBJ1-4): SQTIHQWPATLVQPVGSPLSLECTVEGTSNPNLYWYRQAAGRGLQLLFYSVGIGQISSEVPQNLSASRPQDRQFILSSKKLLLSDSGFYLCAWKGAEFNEKLFFGSGTQLSVL.

This clone turned up a few times. A single base separates this from a much larger clone, so it may be a read error. This rearrangement joins TRBV10-3 to TRBJ2-7; 9 bases map to TRBD2. The CDR3 totals 13 residues. The germline V gene has CDR1 ENHRY and CDR2 SYGVKD. With V trimmed by 8 bases and J by 6 bases, 8 bases remained unmatched. The CDR3 here is CAIDAGGPSEQYF. CDR3 DNA sequence: TGTGCCATCGACGCGGGAGGGCCGTCCGAGCAGTACTTC.

Remarks on this clone: A read error is possible here, since a much larger clone lies one base away. The rearrangement links TRBV11-1 to TRBJ2-3; no definite D call. In germline, CDR1 is SGHAT, CDR2 FQDESV (reference sequence). The CDR3 totals 15 residues. The CDR3 bases are TGTGCCAGCAGCTTAGAGAATACTATCACAGATAAGCAGTATTTT. Translation gives CASSLENTITDKQYF.

This sequence joins TRBV18 and TRBJ1-2, with a possible D match to TRBD1 (6 bases). The germline gives CDR1 KGHSH, CDR2 LQKENI. The CDR3 is 16 amino acids. The CDR3 reads CGCSPTGSSTVYGYTF. The CDR3 region has the DNA TGTGGCTGCTCACCCACAGGGTCCTCGACTGTCTATGGCTACACCTTC. The full variable domain, its missing parts supplied by reference TRBV18 and TRBJ1-2, is NAGVMQNPRHLVRRRGQEARLRCSPMKGHSHVYWYRQLPEEGLKFMVYLQKENIIDESGMPKERFSAEFPKEGPSILRIQQVVRGDSAAYFCGCSPTGSSTVYGYTFGSGTRLTVV.

This clone was counted at least ten times. CDR3 in DNA: TGTGCCAGCACTCGGCTAGCGGGGAACTACAATGAGCAGTTCTTC. This codes for CASTRLAGNYNEQFF. The chain is built from TRBV12-3 or TRBV12-4 and TRBJ2-1; TRBD2 agrees at 9 bases. V was pared by 7 bases and J by 3 bases, with 7 bases of the junction left unmatched. CDR3 length: 15 residues.

Ten or more counts support this clone. This sequence joins TRBV24-1 and TRBJ2-5, with D unresolved. The germline gives CDR1 KGHDR, CDR2 SFDVKD. This CDR3 region has 15 residues. The V end lost 0 bases, the J end lost 2 bases, and 9 bases lay between the germline ends. Here the CDR3 DNA reads TGTGCCACCAGTGATTTGTCAGAAAATCAAGAGACCCAGTACTTC. Amino acid sequence: CATSDLSENQETQYF.

J is TRBJ1-1 and V is TRBV20-1, with 8 bases identical to TRBD1. Per germline, CDR1 DFQATT and CDR2 SNEGSKA (reference sequence). Trimming removed 3 bases from V and 5 bases from J; junction bases left unmatched: 8. The CDR3 covers 14 residues. The DNA for the CDR3 is TGCAGTGCTAGCGTCGTGACAGGGGAGACTGAAGCTTTCTTT. Translation: CSASVVTGETEAFF.

Comments on this clone: This could be a read error, since a much larger clone is one nucleotide away. Within the sample, other DNA sequences also encode this same CDR3. The gene calls are TRBV29-1 and TRBJ2-5; 7 bases line up with TRBD2. V lost 3 bases to trimming and J lost 3 bases; unmatched junction nucleotides: 13. CDR1 and CDR2 from the germline V gene are SQVTM and ANQGSEA. The length of the CDR3 is 16 residues. In nucleotides, the CDR3 is TGCAGCGTTGACCCCTCTCTACTGGCGGGAGAAGAGACCCAGTACTTC. Translating gives CSVDPSLLAGEETQYF.

This clone came up many times. The chain recombines TRBV5-1 with TRBJ2-5; D is possibly TRBD1 or TRBD2 (6 bases each). Germline V gene sequence: CDR1 SGHRS, CDR2 YFSETQ. This CDR3 comprises 17 residues. V was trimmed by 0 bases and J by 2 bases, leaving 17 bases between them. The CDR3 loop is CASSLGRTQGGQETQYF. The CDR3 DNA follows: TGCGCCAGCAGCTTGGGGCGGACACAAGGGGGGCAAGAGACCCAGTACTTC.

In its sample, this clone was seen a few times. The V and J genes are TRBV10-3 and TRBJ2-7, with no clear D. The CDR3 has 11 residues. Trimming took 1 base from V and 7 from J, leaving 5 bases between them. Germline CDR1 is ENHRY and CDR2 is SYGVKD. The DNA of the CDR3 is TGTGCCATCAGTGAGTGGTATGAGCAGTACTTC. Amino acid sequence: CAISEWYEQYF.

This clone has ten or more counts. The chain couples TRBV28 to TRBJ1-5; possible D gene TRBD1, 5 bases. Per germline, CDR1 MDHEN and CDR2 SYDVKM. There are 16 residues in the CDR3. The V gene lost 8 bases and the J gene lost 1 base, with 18 bases spanning the gap. This CDR3 reads CASHPVSGRSNQPQHF. The DNA for the CDR3 is TGTGCCAGCCACCCCGTATCAGGGAGGAGCAATCAGCCCCAGCATTTT.

The chain carries TRBV30 and TRBJ2-7, with D unresolved. V was clipped by 1 base and J by 2 bases, with 18 bases between them. This CDR3 has 16 amino acids. The germline V gene encodes CDR1 GTSNPN and CDR2 SVGIG (reference sequence). This chain's CDR3 is CAWSGKISRYPYEQYF. Written as DNA, the CDR3 is TGTGCCTGGAGTGGGAAGATCTCTCGATATCCCTACGAGCAGTACTTC.

The V and J genes are TRBV18 and TRBJ2-5; D gene unclear. Germline CDR1 is KGHSH and CDR2 is LQKENI. The length of the CDR3 is 13 residues. Trimming pared 5 bases from V and 5 bases from J, leaving 12 bases between. DNA for the CDR3: TGTGCCAGCTCAAGGCCCGTTGGGGAGACCCAGTACTTC. It codes for CASSRPVGETQYF.

By sample share, this clone is medium-sized. The V call is TRBV12-3 or TRBV12-4, the J call TRBJ2-7, with 9 bases that match TRBD2. This CDR3 spans 13 amino acids. The junction had 6 bases not matched to a gene; V was cut back by 7 bases and J by 5 bases. CDR3 bases: TGTGCCAGCATCCTTAGCGGGAGCCACGAGCAGTACTTC. This encodes CASILSGSHEQYF.

V usage is TRBV2 and J usage is TRBJ2-7; D might be TRBD1 (5 bases). The CDR3 length is 12 residues. The germline V gene has CDR1 SNHLY and CDR2 FYNNEI. The CDR3 DNA follows: TGTGCCAGCAGAGGACAAGTCGGCGAGCAGTACGTA. Translating it yields CASRGQVGEQYV.

The CDR3 loop reads CSARGGGQRNYEQYF. Here the CDR3 DNA reads TGCAGTGCTAGAGGGGGAGGACAAAGGAACTACGAGCAGTACTTC. This rearrangement joins TRBV20-1 to TRBJ2-7; D may be TRBD2 (6 bases). Looked up from germline, CDR1 is DFQATT and CDR2 is SNEGSKA (reference sequence). The CDR3 is 15 amino acids. Trimming left V 1 base short and J 3 bases short, with 16 bases between.

For this clone: At one end the junction does not follow the germline gene, possibly because of a read error. The chain recombines TRBV20-1 with TRBJ2-3, with unresolved D. This CDR3 comprises 12 residues. The germline CDR1 and CDR2 sequences are DFQATT and SNEGSKA (reference sequence). CDR3 sequence reads: CSSEETTYTQYF. Here the CDR3 DNA reads TGCAGTTCTGAAGAAACCACATATACGCAGTATTTT.

This clone was observed a handful of times. The chain links TRBV7-9 to TRBJ1-6; tentative D call: TRBD1 (5 bases). The CDR3 is 14 residues long. Germline V gene data show CDR1 as SEHNR and CDR2 as FQNEAQ (reference sequence). V was pared by 5 bases and J by 6 bases, with 11 bases between. Here the CDR3 reads CASSEGQANSPLHF. The CDR3 nucleotides are TGTGCCAGCAGCGAAGGACAAGCTAATTCACCCCTCCACTTT.

This CDR3 reads CASLPGSYSGYTF. CDR3 coding DNA: TGTGCCAGCCTTCCCGGGAGTTACTCTGGCTACACCTTC. V and J are TRBV28 and TRBJ1-2; unclear D gene. The germline V gene encodes CDR1 MDHEN and CDR2 SYDVKM. The CDR3 spans 13 residues. Trimming cost V 8 bases and J 7 bases, with 17 bases left between them.